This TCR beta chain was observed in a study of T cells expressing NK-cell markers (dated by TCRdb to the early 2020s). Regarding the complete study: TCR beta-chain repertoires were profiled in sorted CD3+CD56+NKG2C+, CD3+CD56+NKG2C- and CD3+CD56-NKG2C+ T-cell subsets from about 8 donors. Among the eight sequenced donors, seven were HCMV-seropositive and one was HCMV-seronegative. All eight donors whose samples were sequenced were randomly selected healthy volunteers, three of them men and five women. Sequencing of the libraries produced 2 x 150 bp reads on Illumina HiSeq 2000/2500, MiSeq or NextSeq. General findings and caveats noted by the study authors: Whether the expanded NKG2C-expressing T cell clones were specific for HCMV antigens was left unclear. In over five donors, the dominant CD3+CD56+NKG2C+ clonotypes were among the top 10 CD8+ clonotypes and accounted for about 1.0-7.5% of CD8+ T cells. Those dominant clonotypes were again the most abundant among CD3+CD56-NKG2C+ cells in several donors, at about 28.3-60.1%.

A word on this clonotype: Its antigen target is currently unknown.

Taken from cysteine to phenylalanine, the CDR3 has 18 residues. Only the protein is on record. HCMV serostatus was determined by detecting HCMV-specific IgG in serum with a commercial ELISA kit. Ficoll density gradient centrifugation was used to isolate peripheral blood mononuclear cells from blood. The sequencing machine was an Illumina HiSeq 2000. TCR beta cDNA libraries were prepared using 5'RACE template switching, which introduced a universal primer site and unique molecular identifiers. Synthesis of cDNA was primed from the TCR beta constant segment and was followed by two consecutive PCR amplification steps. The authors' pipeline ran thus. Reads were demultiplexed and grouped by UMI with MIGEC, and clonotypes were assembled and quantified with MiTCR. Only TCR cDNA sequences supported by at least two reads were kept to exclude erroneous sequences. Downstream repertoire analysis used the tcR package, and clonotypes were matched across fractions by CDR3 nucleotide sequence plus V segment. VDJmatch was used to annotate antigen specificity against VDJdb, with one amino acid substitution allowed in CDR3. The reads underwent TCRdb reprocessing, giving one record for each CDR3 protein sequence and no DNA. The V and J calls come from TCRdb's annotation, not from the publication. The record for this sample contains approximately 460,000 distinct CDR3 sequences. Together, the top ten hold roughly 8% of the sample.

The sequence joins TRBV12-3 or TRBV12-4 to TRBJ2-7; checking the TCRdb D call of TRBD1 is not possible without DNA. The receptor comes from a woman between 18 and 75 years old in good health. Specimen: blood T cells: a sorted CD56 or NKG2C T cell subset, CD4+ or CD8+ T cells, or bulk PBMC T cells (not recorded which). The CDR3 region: CASSLGTGVNPSSYEQYF.